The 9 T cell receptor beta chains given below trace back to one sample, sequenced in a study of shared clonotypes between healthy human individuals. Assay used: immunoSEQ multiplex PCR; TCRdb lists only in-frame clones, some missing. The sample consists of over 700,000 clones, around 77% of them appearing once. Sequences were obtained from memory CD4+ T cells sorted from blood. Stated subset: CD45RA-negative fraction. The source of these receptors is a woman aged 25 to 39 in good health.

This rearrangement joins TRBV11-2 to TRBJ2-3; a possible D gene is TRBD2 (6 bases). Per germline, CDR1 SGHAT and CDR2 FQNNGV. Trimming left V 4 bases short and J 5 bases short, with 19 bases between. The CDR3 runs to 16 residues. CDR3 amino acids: CASSSQGLPGGDTQYF. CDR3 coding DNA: TGTGCCAGCAGCTCCCAGGGACTCCCCGGTGGAGATACGCAGTATTTT. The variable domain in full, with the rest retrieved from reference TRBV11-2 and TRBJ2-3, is EAGVAQSPRYKIIEKRQSVAFWCNPISGHATLYWYQQILGQGPKLLIQFQNNGVVDDSQLPKDRFSAERLKGVDSTLKIQPAKLEDSAVYLCASSSQGLPGGDTQYFGPGTRLTVL.

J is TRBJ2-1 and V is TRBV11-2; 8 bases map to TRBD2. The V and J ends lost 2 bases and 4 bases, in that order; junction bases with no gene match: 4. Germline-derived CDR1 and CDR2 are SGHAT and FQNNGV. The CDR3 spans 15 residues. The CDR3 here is CASSLTAGGYNEQFF. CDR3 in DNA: TGTGCCAGCAGCTTAACCGCGGGAGGTTACAATGAGCAGTTCTTC.

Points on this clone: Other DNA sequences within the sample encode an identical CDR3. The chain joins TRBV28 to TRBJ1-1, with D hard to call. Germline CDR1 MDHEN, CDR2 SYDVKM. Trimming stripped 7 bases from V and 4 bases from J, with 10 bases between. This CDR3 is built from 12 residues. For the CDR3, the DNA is TGTGCCAGCACCCTGTGGGGCACTGAAGCTTTCTTT. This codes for CASTLWGTEAFF.

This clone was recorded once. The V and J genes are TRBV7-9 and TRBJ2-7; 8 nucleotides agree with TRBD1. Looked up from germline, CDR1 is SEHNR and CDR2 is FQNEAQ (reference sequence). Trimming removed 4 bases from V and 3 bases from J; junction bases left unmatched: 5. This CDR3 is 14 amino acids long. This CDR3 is CASSSGTGFYEQYF. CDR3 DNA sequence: TGTGCCAGCAGCTCCGGGACAGGCTTCTACGAGCAGTACTTC.

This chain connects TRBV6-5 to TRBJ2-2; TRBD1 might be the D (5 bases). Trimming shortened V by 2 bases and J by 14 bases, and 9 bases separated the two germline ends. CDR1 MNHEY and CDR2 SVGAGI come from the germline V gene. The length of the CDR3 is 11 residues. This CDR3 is CASSYVGRLFF. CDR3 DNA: TGTGCCAGCAGTTACGTGGGGCGTCTGTTTTTT.

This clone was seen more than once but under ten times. The CDR3 sequence: CASGPQEETQYF. CDR3 DNA sequence: TGTGCCAGCGGCCCACAGGAGGAGACCCAGTACTTC. V and J are TRBV9 and TRBJ2-5; perhaps TRBD1 as D (5 bases). The CDR3 loop spans 12 amino acids. The V and J ends lost 7 bases and 5 bases respectively, with 12 bases between them. Germline CDR1 and CDR2: SGDLS and YYNGEE. The whole variable domain, remainder taken from reference TRBV9 and TRBJ2-5, is DSGVTQTPKHLITATGQRVTLRCSPRSGDLSVYWYQQSLDQGLQFLIQYYNGEERAKGNILERFSAQQFPDLHSELNLSSLELGDSALYFCASGPQEETQYFGPGTRLLVL.

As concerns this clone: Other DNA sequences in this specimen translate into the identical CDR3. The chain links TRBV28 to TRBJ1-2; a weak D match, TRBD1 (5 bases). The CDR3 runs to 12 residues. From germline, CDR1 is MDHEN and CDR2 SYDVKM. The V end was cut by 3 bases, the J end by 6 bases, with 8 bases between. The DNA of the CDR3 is TGTGCCAGCAGTTTCGGGGGGAATGGCTACACCTTC. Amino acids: CASSFGGNGYTF.

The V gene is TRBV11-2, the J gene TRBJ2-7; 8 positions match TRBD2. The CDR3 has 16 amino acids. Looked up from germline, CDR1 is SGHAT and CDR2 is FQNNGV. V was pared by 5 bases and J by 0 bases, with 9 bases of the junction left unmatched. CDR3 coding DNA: TGTGCCAGCAGCCCCTTGGACGGGAGGGCCTCCTACGAGCAGTACTTC. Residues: CASSPLDGRASYEQYF.

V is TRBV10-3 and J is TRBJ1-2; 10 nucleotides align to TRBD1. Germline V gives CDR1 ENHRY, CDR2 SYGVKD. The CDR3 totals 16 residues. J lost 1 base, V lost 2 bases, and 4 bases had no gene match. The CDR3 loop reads CAISEAGTGVNYGYTF. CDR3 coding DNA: TGTGCCATCAGTGAGGCCGGGACAGGGGTTAACTATGGCTACACCTTC.